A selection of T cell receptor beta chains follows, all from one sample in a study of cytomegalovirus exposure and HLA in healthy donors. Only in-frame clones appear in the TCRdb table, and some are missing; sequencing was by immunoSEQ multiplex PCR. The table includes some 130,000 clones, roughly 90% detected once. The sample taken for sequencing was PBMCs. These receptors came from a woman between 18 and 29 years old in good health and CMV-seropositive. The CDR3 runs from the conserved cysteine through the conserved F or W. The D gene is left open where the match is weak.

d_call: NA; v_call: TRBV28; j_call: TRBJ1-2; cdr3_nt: TGTGCCAGCAGTTTATCAGACAGGTTTAACTATGGCTACACCTTC; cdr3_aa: CASSLSDRFNYGYTF
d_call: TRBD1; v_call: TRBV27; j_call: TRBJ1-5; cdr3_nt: TGTGCCAGCAGTTCGACAGGGGCCCGTCAGCCCCAGCATTTT; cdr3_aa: CASSSTGARQPQHF
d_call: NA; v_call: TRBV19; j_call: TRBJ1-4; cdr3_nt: TGTGCCAGTAGTATAGGAGGAGTGGGGGGTGAAAAACTGTTTTTT; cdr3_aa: CASSIGGVGGEKLFF
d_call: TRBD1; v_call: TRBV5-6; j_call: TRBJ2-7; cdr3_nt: TGTGCCAGCAGCTTGGATGCCAGACAGGGGTCCTTGAAATACGAGCAGTACTTC; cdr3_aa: CASSLDARQGSLKYEQYF
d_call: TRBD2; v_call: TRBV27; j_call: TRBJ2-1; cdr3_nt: TGTGCCAGCAGTTTATCAGGTAGCGGGGGAGGGAATGAGCAGTTCTTC; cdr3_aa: CASSLSGSGGGNEQFF
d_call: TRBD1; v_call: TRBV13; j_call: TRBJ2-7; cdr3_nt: TGTGCCAGCAGCCCAAGATCCGGGACAGGCTGTTGTGGCTCCTACGAGCAGTACTTC; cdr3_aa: CASSPRSGTGCCGSYEQYF
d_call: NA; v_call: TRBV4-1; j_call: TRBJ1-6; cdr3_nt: TGCGCCAGCAGCCAAGATAGCCATCCGGGGTGGTCACCCCTCCACTTT; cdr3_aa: CASSQDSHPGWSPLHF
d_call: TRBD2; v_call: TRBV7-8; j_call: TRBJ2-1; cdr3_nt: TGTGCCAGCAGGTCAACTAGCGTTTACAATGAGCAGTTCTTC; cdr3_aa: CASRSTSVYNEQFF
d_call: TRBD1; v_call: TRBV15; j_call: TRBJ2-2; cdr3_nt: TGTGCCACCAGCAGAGGCGGAAGGGGGCACACCGGGGAGCTGTTTTTT; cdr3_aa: CATSRGGRGHTGELFF
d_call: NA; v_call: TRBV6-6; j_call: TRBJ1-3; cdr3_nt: TGTGCCAGCAGTTACTTGGGGGGTGGTGGAAACACCATATATTTT; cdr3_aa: CASSYLGGGGNTIYF
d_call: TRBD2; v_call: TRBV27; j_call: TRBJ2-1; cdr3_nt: TGTGCCAGCAGACTAGCGCAGAGATACAATGAGCAGTTCTTC; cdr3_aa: CASRLAQRYNEQFF